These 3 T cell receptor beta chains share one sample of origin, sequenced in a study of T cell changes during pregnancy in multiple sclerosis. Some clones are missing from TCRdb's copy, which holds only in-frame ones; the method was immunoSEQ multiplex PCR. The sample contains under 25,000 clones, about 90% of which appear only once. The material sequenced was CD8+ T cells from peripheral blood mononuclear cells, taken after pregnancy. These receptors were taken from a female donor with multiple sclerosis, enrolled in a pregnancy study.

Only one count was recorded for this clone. In DNA form, the CDR3 reads TGTGCCAGCAGCAGTGGGACAGGGAACGAGCAGTACTTC. Translated: CASSSGTGNEQYF. The chain recombines TRBV5-6 with TRBJ2-7, with 9 nucleotides matching TRBD1. From germline, CDR1 is SGHDT and CDR2 YYEEEE. With 4 bases clipped from V and 5 bases from J, the junction kept 4 bases outside the gene matches. The CDR3 runs to 13 residues.

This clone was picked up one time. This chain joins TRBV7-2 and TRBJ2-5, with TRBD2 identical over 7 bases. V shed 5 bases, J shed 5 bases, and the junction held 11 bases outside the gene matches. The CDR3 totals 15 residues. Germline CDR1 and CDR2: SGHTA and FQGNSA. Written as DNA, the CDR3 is TGTGCCAGCAGCCCAGAGCCGGGACTAACTGAGACCCAGTACTTC. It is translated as CASSPEPGLTETQYF.

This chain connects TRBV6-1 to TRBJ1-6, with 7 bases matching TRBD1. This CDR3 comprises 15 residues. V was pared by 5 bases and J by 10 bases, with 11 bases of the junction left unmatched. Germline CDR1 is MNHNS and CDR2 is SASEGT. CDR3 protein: CASSPIQGLESPLHF. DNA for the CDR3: TGTGCCAGCAGTCCTATACAGGGGCTAGAATCACCCCTCCACTTT.